This TCR beta chain was documented in a study of blood T cell repertoires in COVID-19. The CDR3 runs 16 residues. The ends were cut back, 5 bases at V and 4 bases at J, with 22 bases in the middle. Germline V gene lookup returns CDR1 SGHRS and CDR2 YFSETQ. Recovered participants had two consecutive negative NP/OP PCR tests, healthcare professional clearance, or symptom resolution. Methods used by the authors: Using reference gene primer amplification, nucleated cell counts were estimated. Some clones are missing from TCRdb's copy, which holds only in-frame ones; the method was immunoSEQ multiplex PCR. Clone size and V and J calls were adopted from that table, with D and trimming inferred from the DNA. The sample lists roughly 260,000 clones, about nine tenths occurring once.

The TCR sequence derives from a woman younger than 35 who had recovered from COVID-19. The chain combines TRBV5-1 with TRBJ2-7, with D possibly being TRBD2 (7 bases). Sequencing used PBMCs or T cells enriched from blood (not recorded which). This CDR3 reads CASSTRGAGKVYEQYF. The CDR3 DNA reads as TGCGCCAGCAGTACACGGGGGGCAGGGAAGGTTTACGAGCAGTACTTC.